The sequence of this T cell receptor (beta chain) was determined in a study of shared clonotypes between healthy human individuals. Study results and caveats: Rarefaction demonstrated incomplete sorted-subset sequencing despite large depth.

Positive CCR7 selection of CD45RO-negative cells yielded the naive CD8 cells, and terminally differentiated effector memory CD45RA+ cells were excluded. The donors, all of them Caucasian adults, lived in Nashville, Tennessee. Notes on this clone: Its specificity is not known.

Measured with immunoSEQ multiplex PCR; TCRdb has only the in-frame clones, and not every one. This table holds over 2,000,000 clones, over 85% found once. The germline gives CDR1 MDHEN, CDR2 SYDVKM. The CDR3 runs to 16 residues. Trimming took 4 bases from V and 3 from J; bases not matched to a gene: 6. The receptor comes from a man younger than 35 in good health. Some clones in this sample may be carry-over from other donors' samples. Sequenced: naive CD8+ T cells from PBMCs. This chain joins TRBV28 and TRBJ2-1; TRBD2 aligns across 10 bases. The CDR3 DNA follows: TGTGCCAGCAGTTACTCTCCTAGCGGGGGCTACAATGAGCAGTTCTTC. It codes for CASSYSPSGGYNEQFF.